The present entry profiles one T cell receptor beta chain with its context. Its antigen remains unidentified. Base qualities were left out, and no much larger clone turns up one base away. The germline V gene provides CDR1 SGHRS and CDR2 YFSETQ. Including the terminal cysteine and phenylalanine, the CDR3 comprises 14 residues. The CDR3 DNA has 42 bases and is translated from base 1. Ends trimmed: V by 1 base, J by 4 bases; bases unmatched to a gene: 4. TCRbeta CDR3 regions were amplified from genomic DNA using the immunoSEQ Assay, a bias-controlled multiplex PCR. In the authors' own workflow: The number of nucleated cells in each sample was estimated by amplification of reference gene primers within the assay. To quantify the absolute abundance of each unique TCRbeta CDR3 rearrangement, sequence reads were collapsed and filtered. For each sample, productive Simpson clonality was calculated as the square root of Simpson's diversity index over productive rearrangements. The table was pulled from immuneACCESS by TCRdb, which kept in-frame rearrangements only. Such tables lose some clones; where checked, under half of the loss comes from unresolved V genes, and the rest has no known cause. That table furnishes V, J and clone size, whereas the DNA furnished D and trimming. Here the sample has hundreds of thousands of clones; nearly 90% occur a single time. The ten largest clones take up around 1.5% of the sample.

Enrolling through a virtual design, the prospective study's participants ranged in age from about 18 to 89 years and lived across some 22 United States geographic areas. Cohort assignment in the prospective study relied on participant-reported clinical history from a screening survey and a study questionnaire. Exposed participants had been in contact, within 2 weeks of entering the study, with a person who had a PCR-confirmed or clinician-diagnosed case of COVID-19. In the prospective study, mobile phlebotomists collected whole blood, serum and a nasopharyngeal or oropharyngeal swab from each participant. Prospective study participants could optionally give additional blood draws and questionnaires over an approximately two-month period. Before DNA extraction, prospective study blood samples were shipped either frozen or at room temperature. This entry is derived from a study of blood T cell repertoires in COVID-19 (dated by TCRdb to 2018 to 2021). For the study in its entirety: The collaborator samples originated in the United States, Italy and Spain and spanned the acute and convalescent phases of COVID-19. The prospective study material was composed of cDNA or gDNA derived from T cells, B-cell-depleted T cells, or PBMCs. Nearly every sample came with metadata listing a de-identified subject ID, COVID-19 status, age in years and sex. Samples were obtained from the ongoing ImmuneRACE study (first 160 participants) and from over a thousand subjects provided by 6 global collaborators. Deeply sampled blood TCRbeta repertoires from subjects exposed to, actively infected with, or recovered from COVID-19 were included in the dataset. Where available, HLA class I and class II types were obtained from metadata supplied by the sample provider rather than from assay-based typing. The repertoires were released in a freely available public database intended as a resource for research on the immune response to SARS-CoV-2. General conclusions and limits of the study: The quantity of clinical and demographic metadata differed by source and by participant and was supplied without curation.

The chain joins TRBV5-1 to TRBJ1-2; 7 junctional bases match TRBD1. The sequencing sample was made of PBMCs or T cells enriched from blood (not recorded which). This sequence was found in a woman between 18 and 29 years old who had been exposed to COVID-19. The CDR3 reads CASSLTGESYGYTF. The nucleotides are TGCGCCAGCAGCTTGACAGGGGAGTCCTATGGCTACACCTTC.